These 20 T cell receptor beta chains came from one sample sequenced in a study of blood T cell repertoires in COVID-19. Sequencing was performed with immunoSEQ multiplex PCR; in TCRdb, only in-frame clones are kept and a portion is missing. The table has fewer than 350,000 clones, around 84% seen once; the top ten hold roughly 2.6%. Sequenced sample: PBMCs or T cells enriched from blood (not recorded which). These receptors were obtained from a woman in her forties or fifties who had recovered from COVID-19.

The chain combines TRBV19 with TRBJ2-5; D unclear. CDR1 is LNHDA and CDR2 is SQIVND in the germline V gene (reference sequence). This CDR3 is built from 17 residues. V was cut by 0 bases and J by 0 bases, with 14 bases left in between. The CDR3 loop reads CASSIDLSILNQETQYF. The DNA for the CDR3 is TGTGCCAGTAGTATAGATCTATCTATCCTCAACCAAGAGACCCAGTACTTC.

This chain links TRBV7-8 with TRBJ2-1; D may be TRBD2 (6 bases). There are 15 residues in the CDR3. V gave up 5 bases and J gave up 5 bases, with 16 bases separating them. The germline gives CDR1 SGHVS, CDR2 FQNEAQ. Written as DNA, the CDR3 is TGTGCCAGCAGCCAGGGAACTAGCAGAAACAATGAGCAGTTCTTC. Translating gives CASSQGTSRNNEQFF.

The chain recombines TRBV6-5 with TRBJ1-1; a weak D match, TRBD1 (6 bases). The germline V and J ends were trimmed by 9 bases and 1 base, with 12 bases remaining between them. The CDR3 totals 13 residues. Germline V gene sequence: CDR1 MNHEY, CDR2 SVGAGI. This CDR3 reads CASSLRGNTEAFF. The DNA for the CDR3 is TGTGCCAGTTCGCTCAGGGGGAACACTGAAGCTTTCTTT.

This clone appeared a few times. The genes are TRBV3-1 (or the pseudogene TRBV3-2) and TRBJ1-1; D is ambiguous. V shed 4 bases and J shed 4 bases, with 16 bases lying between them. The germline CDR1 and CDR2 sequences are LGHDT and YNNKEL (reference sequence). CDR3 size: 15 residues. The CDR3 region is CASSPPRDGITEAFF. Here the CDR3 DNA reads TGTGCCAGCAGCCCTCCTCGTGACGGGATCACTGAAGCTTTCTTT.

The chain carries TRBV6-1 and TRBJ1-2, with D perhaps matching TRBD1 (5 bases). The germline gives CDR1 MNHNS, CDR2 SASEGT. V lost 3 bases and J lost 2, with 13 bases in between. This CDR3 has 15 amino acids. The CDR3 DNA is TGTGCCAGCAGTGACCTAGGCACAGGAAACTATGGCTACACCTTC. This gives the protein CASSDLGTGNYGYTF.

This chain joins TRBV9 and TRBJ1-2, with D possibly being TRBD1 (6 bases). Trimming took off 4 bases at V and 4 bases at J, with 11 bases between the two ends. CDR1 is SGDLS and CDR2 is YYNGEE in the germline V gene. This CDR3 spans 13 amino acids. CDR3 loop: CASSSGVGYGYTF. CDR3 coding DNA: TGTGCCAGCAGCTCAGGGGTCGGCTATGGCTACACCTTC. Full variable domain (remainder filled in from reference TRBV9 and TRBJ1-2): DSGVTQTPKHLITATGQRVTLRCSPRSGDLSVYWYQQSLDQGLQFLIQYYNGEERAKGNILERFSAQQFPDLHSELNLSSLELGDSALYFCASSSGVGYGYTFGSGTRLTVV.

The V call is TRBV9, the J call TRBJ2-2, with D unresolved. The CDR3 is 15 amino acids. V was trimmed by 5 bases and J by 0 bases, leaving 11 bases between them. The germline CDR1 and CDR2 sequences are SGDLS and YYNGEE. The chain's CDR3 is CASSPRKPNTGELFF. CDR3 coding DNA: TGTGCCAGCAGTCCCCGAAAGCCGAACACCGGGGAGCTGTTTTTT.

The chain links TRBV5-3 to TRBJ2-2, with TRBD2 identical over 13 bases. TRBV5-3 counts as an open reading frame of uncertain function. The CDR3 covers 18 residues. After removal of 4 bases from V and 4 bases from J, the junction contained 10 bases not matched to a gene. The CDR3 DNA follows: TGTGCCAGAAGCATGCGACTAGCGGGAGGCCCGCCCACCGGGGAGCTGTTTTTT. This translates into CARSMRLAGGPPTGELFF.

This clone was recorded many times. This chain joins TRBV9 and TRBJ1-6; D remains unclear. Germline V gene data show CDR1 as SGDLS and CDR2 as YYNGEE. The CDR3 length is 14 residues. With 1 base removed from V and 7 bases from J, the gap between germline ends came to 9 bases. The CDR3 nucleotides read TGTGCCAGCAGCGTACAGTCGGAGAATTCACCCCTCCACTTT. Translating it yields CASSVQSENSPLHF.

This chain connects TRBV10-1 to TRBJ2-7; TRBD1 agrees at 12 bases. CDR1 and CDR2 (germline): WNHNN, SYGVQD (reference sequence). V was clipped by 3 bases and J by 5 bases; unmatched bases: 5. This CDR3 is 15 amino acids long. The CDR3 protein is CASSDSGTGGHEQYF. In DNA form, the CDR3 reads TGCGCCAGCAGTGACTCCGGGACAGGGGGCCACGAGCAGTACTTC.

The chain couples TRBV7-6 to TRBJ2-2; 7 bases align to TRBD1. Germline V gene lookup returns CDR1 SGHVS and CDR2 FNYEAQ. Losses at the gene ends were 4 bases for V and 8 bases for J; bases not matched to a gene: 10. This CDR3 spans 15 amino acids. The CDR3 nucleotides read TGTGCCAGCAGCTCCCCGGACAGGACAGGAGGGGAGCTGTTTTTT. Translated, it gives CASSSPDRTGGELFF.

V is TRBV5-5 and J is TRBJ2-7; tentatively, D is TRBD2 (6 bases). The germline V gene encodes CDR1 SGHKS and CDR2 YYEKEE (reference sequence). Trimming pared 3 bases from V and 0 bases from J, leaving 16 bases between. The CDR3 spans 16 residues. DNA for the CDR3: TGTGCCAGCAGCTCGGGCGGGACCAGTAGCTCCTACGAGCAGTACTTC. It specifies CASSSGGTSSSYEQYF.

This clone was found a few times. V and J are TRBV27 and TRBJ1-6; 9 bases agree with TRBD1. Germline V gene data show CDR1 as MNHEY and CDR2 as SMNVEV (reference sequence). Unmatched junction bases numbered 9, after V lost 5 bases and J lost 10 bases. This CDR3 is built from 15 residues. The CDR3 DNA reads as TGTGCCAGCAGTCAAAGTGGGACAGGGAGATCACCCCTCCACTTT. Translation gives CASSQSGTGRSPLHF.

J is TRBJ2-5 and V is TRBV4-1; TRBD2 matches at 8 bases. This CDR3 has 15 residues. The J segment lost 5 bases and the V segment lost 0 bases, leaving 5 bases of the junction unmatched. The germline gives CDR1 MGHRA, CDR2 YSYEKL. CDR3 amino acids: CASSQDSGGVETQYF. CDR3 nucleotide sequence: TGCGCCAGCAGCCAAGATTCCGGGGGGGTCGAGACCCAGTACTTC.

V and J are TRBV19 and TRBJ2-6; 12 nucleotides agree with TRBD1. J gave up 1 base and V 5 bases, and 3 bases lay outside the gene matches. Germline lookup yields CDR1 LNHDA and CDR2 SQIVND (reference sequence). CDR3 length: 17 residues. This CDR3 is CASSLGQGASGANVLTF. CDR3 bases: TGTGCCAGTAGTCTGGGACAGGGGGCGTCTGGGGCCAACGTCCTGACTTTC.

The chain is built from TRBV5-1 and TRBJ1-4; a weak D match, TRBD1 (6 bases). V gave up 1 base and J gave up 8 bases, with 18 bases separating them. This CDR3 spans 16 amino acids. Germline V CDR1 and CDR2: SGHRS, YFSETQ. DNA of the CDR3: TGCGCCAGCAGCTTGTTGGTGGGGGCGCAGGAAGAAAAACTGTTTTTT. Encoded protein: CASSLLVGAQEEKLFF.

DNA of the CDR3: TGCAGCGTTGGAAGAGGAGGGGGCGGGTACAATGAGCAGTTCTTC. This sequence encodes CSVGRGGGGYNEQFF. V usage is TRBV29-1 and J usage is TRBJ2-1; D is possibly TRBD1 (7 bases). Germline V gives CDR1 SQVTM, CDR2 ANQGSEA. The CDR3 consists of 15 residues. The V end was cut by 4 bases, the J end by 4 bases, with 17 bases between.

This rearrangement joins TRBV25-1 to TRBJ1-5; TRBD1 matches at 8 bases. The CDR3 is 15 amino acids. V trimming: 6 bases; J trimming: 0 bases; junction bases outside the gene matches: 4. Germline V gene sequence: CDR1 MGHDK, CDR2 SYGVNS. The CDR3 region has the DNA TGTGCCAGCAGGACAGGGGCACATAGCAATCAGCCCCAGCATTTT. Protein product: CASRTGAHSNQPQHF.

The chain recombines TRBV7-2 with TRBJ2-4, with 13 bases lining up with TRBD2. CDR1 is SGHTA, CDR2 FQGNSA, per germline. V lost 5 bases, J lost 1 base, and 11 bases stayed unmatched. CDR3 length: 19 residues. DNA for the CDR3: TGTGCCAGCAGCCTGGGACTAGCGGGAAAGGGGTGGGCCAAAAACATTCAGTACTTC. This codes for CASSLGLAGKGWAKNIQYF. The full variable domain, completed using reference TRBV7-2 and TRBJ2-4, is GAGVSQSPSNKVTEKGKDVELRCDPISGHTALYWYRQSLGQGLEFLIYFQGNSAPDKSGLPSDRFSAERTGGSVSTLTIQRTQQEDSAVYLCASSLGLAGKGWAKNIQYFGAGTRLSVL.

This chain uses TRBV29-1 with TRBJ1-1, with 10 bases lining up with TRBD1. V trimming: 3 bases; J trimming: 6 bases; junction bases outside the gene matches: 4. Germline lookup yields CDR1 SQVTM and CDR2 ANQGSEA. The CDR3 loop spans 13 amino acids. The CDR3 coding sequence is TGCAGCGTTGACGGGACAGGGGATTCTGAAGCTTTCTTT. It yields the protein CSVDGTGDSEAFF.